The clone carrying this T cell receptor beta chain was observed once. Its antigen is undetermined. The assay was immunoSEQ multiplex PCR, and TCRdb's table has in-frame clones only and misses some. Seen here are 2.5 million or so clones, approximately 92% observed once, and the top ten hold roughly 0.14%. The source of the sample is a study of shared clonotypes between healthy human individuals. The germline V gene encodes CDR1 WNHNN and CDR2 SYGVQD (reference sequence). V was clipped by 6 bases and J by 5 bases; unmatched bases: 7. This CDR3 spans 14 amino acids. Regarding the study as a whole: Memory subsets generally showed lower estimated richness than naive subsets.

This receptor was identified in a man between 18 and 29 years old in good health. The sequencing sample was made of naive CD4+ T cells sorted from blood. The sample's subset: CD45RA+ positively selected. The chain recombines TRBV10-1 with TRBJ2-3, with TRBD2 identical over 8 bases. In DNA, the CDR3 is TGCGCCAGCAGCGAAGCGGGAGTGGTAGATACGCAGTATTTT. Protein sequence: CASSEAGVVDTQYF.